The clone carrying this TCR beta chain was seen a few times. The data stem from a study of shared clonotypes between healthy human individuals. In germline, CDR1 is SNHLY, CDR2 FYNNEI. V shed 4 bases and J shed 5 bases, with 5 bases lying between them. The CDR3 extends over 11 amino acids. Unsorted PBMC contributed approximately 300 ng DNA, approximately 30,000 T cell genomes, to each replicate PCR. Per the original data handling: There were no quality scores in the junction-only immunoSEQ sequences, so filtering differed. Produced via immunoSEQ multiplex PCR; TCRdb's table is partial and in-frame only. V and J calls and clone size come straight from that table; D and trimming were deduced from the DNA. Counted here are about 470,000 clones, roughly 83% occurring once; the ten biggest clones make up about 13%.

The chain is built from TRBV2 and TRBJ1-1; D is unclear. Source material: PBMCs. The receptor comes from a woman aged 35 to 49 in good health. Some clones in this sample may be carry-over from other donors' samples. The CDR3, as DNA: TGTGCCAGCAGTGTGGGGACTGAAGCTTTCTTT. The encoded protein is CASSVGTEAFF.